This TCR beta chain was obtained from a study of blood T cell repertoires in COVID-19. Study context: Researchers got acute and convalescent COVID-19 samples from the United States, Italy and Spain.

Some clones are missing from TCRdb's copy, which holds only in-frame ones; the method was immunoSEQ multiplex PCR. This sample has around 50,000 clones; roughly nine tenths occur once, and the top ten carry around 2.2%. The receptor was isolated from a human donor in a cohort sampled during active COVID-19. Input material: peripheral blood.

The CDR3 DNA sequence: TGTGCCAGCAGCGACCGCCTTTACGGGGTGCGGCAGTACTTC. Encoded protein: CASSDRLYGVRQYF. The chain couples TRBV11-1 to TRBJ2-7; D might be TRBD2 (5 bases). Germline V CDR1 and CDR2: SGHAT, FQDESV (reference sequence). The CDR3 covers 14 residues. Trimming cost V 5 bases and J 9 bases, with 20 bases left between them.